The 20 T cell receptor beta chains presented below share a single source sample, sequenced in a study of T cells in Graves' hyperthyroidism and ophthalmopathy. Amplified TCR beta CDR3 regions came from RNA transcripts. HTBI primers were employed in a first-round RT-PCR of the TCR CDR3. MiXCR, applied by TCRdb to the multiplex PCR reads, yields one record per CDR3 protein. The table includes more than 500,000 distinct CDR3 sequences, 40% to 55% detected once. Sequences were obtained from peripheral blood or thyroid tissue (not recorded which). All receptors come from an adult woman with Graves' disease, either hyperthyroidism or ophthalmopathy (not recorded which).

The gene calls are TRBV14 and TRBJ1-4; D remains unclear. The germline V and J ends were trimmed by 8 bases and 14 bases, with 30 bases remaining between them. Looked up from germline, CDR1 is SGHDN and CDR2 is FVKESK. The CDR3 runs to 16 residues. The CDR3 DNA reads TGTGCCAGCTCACCGCACGTGAGCACACCCTCGTCATGGCTGTTTTTT. Its protein product is CASSPHVSTPSSWLFF.

This clonotype was seen repeatedly, ten times or more. The rearrangement links TRBV20-1 to TRBJ2-7; the match to TRBD2 covers 7 bases. Germline V gene sequence: CDR1 DFQATT, CDR2 SNEGSKA (reference sequence). The V segment lost 5 bases and the J segment 0 bases; nucleotides outside the gene matches: 10. The CDR3 length is 15 residues. The CDR3 spells CSAPRLAESSYEQYF. The CDR3 nucleotides are TGCAGTGCTCCTCGACTAGCAGAGAGCTCCTACGAGCAGTACTTC.

The chain couples TRBV7-9 to TRBJ1-2; tentatively, D is TRBD1 (5 bases). CDR1 and CDR2 from the germline V gene are SEHNR and FQNEAQ (reference sequence). Trimming removed 5 bases at V and 2 bases at J, with 9 bases between. The CDR3 is 13 residues long. The CDR3 nucleotides are TGTGCCAGCAGCCTGGACACAAACTATGGCTACACCTTC. Amino acid sequence: CASSLDTNYGYTF.

The chain joins TRBV2 to TRBJ2-2; 14 bases are a match to TRBD2. The CDR3 runs to 16 residues. The trim removed 6 bases at V and 9 bases at J, leaving 9 bases unmatched. From germline, CDR1 is SNHLY and CDR2 FYNNEI. The CDR3 region is CASSQGLAGAKRELFF. The CDR3 DNA is TGTGCCAGCAGCCAGGGACTAGCGGGGGCCAAGAGGGAGCTGTTTTTT.

The sample holds many counts of this clonotype. The chain recombines TRBV7-2 with TRBJ2-7; TRBD1 or TRBD2 may be the D gene (6 bases each). Trimming shortened V by 8 bases and J by 5 bases, and 19 bases separated the two germline ends. The length of the CDR3 is 14 residues. CDR1 SGHTA and CDR2 FQGNSA come from the germline V gene. DNA of the CDR3: TGTGCCAGCTCGGAGGGGGACGTCGGTCACGAGCAGTACTTC. This translates into CASSEGDVGHEQYF.

V is TRBV10-2 and J is TRBJ2-5; D is ambiguous. CDR1 and CDR2 (germline): WSHSY, SAAADI. Trimming took off 0 bases at V and 5 bases at J, with 10 bases between the two ends. The CDR3 has 14 residues. DNA for the CDR3: TGCGCCAGCAGTGAGTCAGGACGGGCGGAGACCCAGTACTTC. Translation: CASSESGRAETQYF.

This clonotype was seen a few times. This sequence joins TRBV19 and TRBJ1-4, with D perhaps matching TRBD1 (6 bases). V dropped 5 bases and J dropped 6 bases, with 10 bases sitting between them. The CDR3 covers 13 residues. The germline V gene encodes CDR1 LNHDA and CDR2 SQIVND (reference sequence). The CDR3, as DNA: TGTGCCAGTAGTGGAAACAGGGATGAAAAACTGTTTTTT. Residues: CASSGNRDEKLFF.

V usage is TRBV7-2 and J usage is TRBJ1-6; D is unresolved. This CDR3 has 14 residues. CDR1 is SGHTA and CDR2 is FQGNSA in the germline V gene. With 5 bases removed from V and 7 bases from J, the gap between germline ends came to 12 bases. CDR3 sequence reads: CASSQRRTNSPLHF. The CDR3, as DNA: TGTGCCAGCAGCCAGAGGAGGACCAATTCACCCCTCCACTTT.

The V gene is TRBV7-2, the J gene TRBJ1-2; D gene uncertain. Germline CDR1 is SGHTA and CDR2 is FQGNSA. The CDR3 runs 18 residues. Between the trimmed V and J ends, which lost 0 bases and 4 bases, there was a span of 21 bases. This chain's CDR3 is CASSLATAWTMSGYGYTF. The CDR3, as DNA: TGTGCCAGCAGCTTAGCCACAGCATGGACTATGTCTGGCTATGGCTACACCTTC.

This clonotype was found many times. The V gene is TRBV7-9, the J gene TRBJ1-5, with D perhaps TRBD1 (6 bases). This CDR3 has 16 residues. V lost 5 bases and J 0 bases, leaving 14 bases between the germline ends. Germline-derived CDR1 and CDR2 are SEHNR and FQNEAQ (reference sequence). In DNA, the CDR3 is TGTGCCAGCAGCCCAGGGGACGTTGATAGCAATCAGCCCCAGCATTTT. Translating it yields CASSPGDVDSNQPQHF.

The sample holds many counts of this clonotype. The rearrangement joins TRBV5-1 to TRBJ2-5; D gene unclear. This CDR3 is 15 amino acids long. Trimming shortened V by 0 bases and J by 3 bases, and 12 bases separated the two germline ends. Germline V gene lookup returns CDR1 SGHRS and CDR2 YFSETQ. The DNA of the CDR3 is TGCGCCAGCAGCTTGGTTTTAGGTAGAGAAGAGACCCAGTACTTC. The encoded protein is CASSLVLGREETQYF.

This clonotype has at least ten counts. The V and J genes are TRBV7-9 and TRBJ1-3; the D gene is possibly TRBD1 (5 bases). Trimming removed 1 base at V and 2 bases at J, with 6 bases between. CDR3 size: 14 residues. The germline CDR1 and CDR2 sequences are SEHNR and FQNEAQ (reference sequence). CDR3 in DNA: TGTGCCAGCAGCTTAGGGACACCTGGAAACACCATATATTTT. Protein sequence: CASSLGTPGNTIYF.

In this sample, this clonotype turned up many times. The rearrangement uses TRBV5-1 and TRBJ2-6, with D perhaps matching TRBD1 (5 bases). Trimming removed 2 bases from V and 2 bases from J, with 14 bases in between. Germline CDR1 and CDR2: SGHRS and YFSETQ. The CDR3 extends over 17 amino acids. Here the CDR3 DNA reads TGCGCCAGCAGCTTTAGATCAGGGATCCCTGGGGCCAACGTCCTGACTTTC. As protein: CASSFRSGIPGANVLTF.

This clonotype was detected many times. The gene calls are TRBV7-8 and TRBJ2-2; unclear D gene. Germline V gene sequence: CDR1 SGHVS, CDR2 FQNEAQ. Trimming stripped 4 bases from V and 4 bases from J, with 7 bases between. The length of the CDR3 is 13 residues. CDR3 sequence: CASSSGITGELFF. As DNA, the CDR3 is TGTGCCAGCAGCTCCGGAATCACCGGGGAGCTGTTTTTT.

The gene calls are TRBV7-2 and TRBJ2-7; 7 nucleotides line up with TRBD1. The ends lost 4 bases at V and 0 bases at J; junction bases unmatched: 6. Germline lookup yields CDR1 SGHTA and CDR2 FQGNSA. The CDR3 has 15 amino acids. As DNA, the CDR3 is TGTGCCAGCAGCTCGAGTGAGGGGGCCTCCTACGAGCAGTACTTC. Its translation: CASSSSEGASYEQYF.

The genes are TRBV20-1 and TRBJ2-5; 11 bases line up with TRBD1. The CDR3 spans 18 residues. CDR1 and CDR2 (germline): DFQATT, SNEGSKA (reference sequence). Unmatched junction bases numbered 20, after V lost 6 bases and J lost 5 bases. The CDR3 DNA is TGCAGTGCCAGCAGTGTCGGGACAGGGGGGATCGGTGAGGAGACCCAGTACTTC. Encoded protein: CSASSVGTGGIGEETQYF.

The CDR3 spells CASSLGDKNTIYF. The CDR3 coding sequence is TGTGCCAGCAGCTTAGGGGACAAAAACACCATATATTTT. This chain links TRBV7-6 with TRBJ1-3, with D perhaps matching TRBD1 (6 bases). The germline V gene encodes CDR1 SGHVS and CDR2 FNYEAQ. The V gene lost 1 base and the J gene lost 6 bases, with 7 bases spanning the gap. This CDR3 comprises 13 residues.

The gene calls are TRBV5-4 and TRBJ2-5; 13 bases are a match to TRBD2. After removal of 4 bases from V and 6 bases from J, the junction contained 9 bases not matched to a gene. CDR1 and CDR2 from the germline V gene are SGHNT and YYREEE (reference sequence). The CDR3 is 16 residues long. The CDR3 protein is CASSPELAGGIKTQYF. DNA for the CDR3: TGTGCCAGCAGCCCTGAACTAGCGGGAGGGATAAAGACCCAGTACTTC.

This chain uses TRBV2 with TRBJ2-5; 9 bases line up with TRBD1. The length of the CDR3 is 15 residues. CDR1 SNHLY and CDR2 FYNNEI come from the germline V gene. Trimming took 5 bases from V and 4 from J; bases not matched to a gene: 8. This CDR3 reads CASSFAGQGAETQYF. The DNA for the CDR3 is TGTGCCAGCAGTTTCGCGGGACAGGGAGCAGAGACCCAGTACTTC.

V and J are TRBV9 and TRBJ1-1; possible D gene TRBD1, 6 bases. CDR3 size: 14 residues. Germline CDR1 reads SGDLS; CDR2 reads YYNGEE. With 4 bases removed from V and 3 bases from J, the gap between germline ends came to 13 bases. The CDR3 loop reads CASSPGAGDTEAFF. Written as DNA, the CDR3 is TGTGCCAGCAGCCCAGGGGCGGGTGACACTGAAGCTTTCTTT.